A selection of T cell receptor beta chains follows, all from one sample in a study of blood T cell repertoires in COVID-19. Clones were read by immunoSEQ multiplex PCR, and TCRdb kept only the in-frame ones, dropping some. The sample lists approximately 290,000 clones; approximately 90% were seen once. The sequenced sample was peripheral blood. Receptors originate from a man aged 30 to 45 with acute or convalescent COVID-19. CDR3s include the opening cysteine and the closing phenylalanine or tryptophan. Each record gives: clone size, J gene, D gene, V gene, CDR3 DNA, CDR3 protein. D genes are given only for firm matches. Rows give clone size only sometimes, using once, few, many, or a class for an expanded clone.

size: -; J: TRBJ1-6; D: TRBD1; V: TRBV7-9; DNA: TGTGCCAGCAGCCAGATGGGACAGGGGAATTCACCCCTCCACTTT; CDR3: CASSQMGQGNSPLHF
size: -; J: TRBJ2-3; D: -; V: TRBV7-9; DNA: TGTGCCAGCAGCTATACCCCGACAGGAGATACGCAGTATTTT; CDR3: CASSYTPTGDTQYF
size: few; J: TRBJ1-5; D: -; V: TRBV5-5; DNA: TGTGCCAGCAGCTTGGGACACTCCGATAGCAATCAGCCCCAGCATTTT; CDR3: CASSLGHSDSNQPQHF
size: -; J: TRBJ1-2; D: -; V: TRBV18; DNA: TGTGCCAGCTCACCTATGACAGGAACCTATGGCTACACCTTC; CDR3: CASSPMTGTYGYTF
size: -; J: TRBJ1-1; D: -; V: TRBV14; DNA: TGTGCCAGCAGCTCCCACGGGATGCAGGACACTGAAGCTTTCTTT; CDR3: CASSSHGMQDTEAFF
size: -; J: TRBJ2-7; D: -; V: TRBV13; DNA: TGTGCCAGCAGCCCTCCATACGGGGGCTACGAGCAGTACTTC; CDR3: CASSPPYGGYEQYF
size: -; J: TRBJ2-3; D: -; V: TRBV7-9; DNA: TGTGCCAGCAGCTTGGGGAGGACAGATACGCAGTATTTT; CDR3: CASSLGRTDTQYF
size: -; J: TRBJ2-5; D: -; V: TRBV10-3; DNA: TGTGCCATCAGTGAGTCGTCGGGTCTGGAGACCCAGTACTTC; CDR3: CAISESSGLETQYF
size: -; J: TRBJ1-5; D: -; V: TRBV11-1; DNA: TGTGCCAGCAGCCGACAGATAAATCAGCCCCAGCATTTT; CDR3: CASSRQINQPQHF
size: -; J: TRBJ2-5; D: TRBD2; V: TRBV9; DNA: TGTGCCAGCAGCGGTGCCTCGGGACTAGCGGGAGAGACCCAGTACTTC; CDR3: CASSGASGLAGETQYF
size: -; J: TRBJ1-3; D: TRBD1; V: TRBV28; DNA: TGTGCCAGCAGTTCCTCTACGACAGGGAATAGAGACACCATATATTTT; CDR3: CASSSSTTGNRDTIYF
size: -; J: TRBJ1-1; D: -; V: TRBV6-6; DNA: TGTGCCAGCAGAAATCGCGGCGACGTTGGAACTGAAGCTTTCTTT; CDR3: CASRNRGDVGTEAFF
size: -; J: TRBJ2-1; D: TRBD2; V: TRBV24-1; DNA: TGTGCCACCAGTGATTGGGGGACTAGAATGAATGAGCAGTTCTTC; CDR3: CATSDWGTRMNEQFF
size: -; J: TRBJ2-1; D: -; V: TRBV28; DNA: TGTGCCAGCAGCTTCGCTTATGAGTACAATGAGCAGTTCTTC; CDR3: CASSFAYEYNEQFF
size: -; J: TRBJ2-3; D: TRBD1; V: TRBV5-4; DNA: TGTGCCAGCAGCTCAGACAGGGGGGAAGGCACAGATACGCAGTATTTT; CDR3: CASSSDRGEGTDTQYF
size: few; J: TRBJ1-2; D: -; V: TRBV12-3/TRBV12-4; DNA: TGTGCCAGCAGTCGGACAGAGGGCTACACCTTC; CDR3: CASSRTEGYTF
size: -; J: TRBJ1-2; D: -; V: TRBV30; DNA: TGTGCCTGGAGTTCGGGACTTCTGCACTATGGCTACACCTTC; CDR3: CAWSSGLLHYGYTF
size: -; J: TRBJ2-7; D: -; V: TRBV6-1; DNA: TGTGCCAGCAGTGAAGGTAGCGTAACGAACGAGCAGTACTTC; CDR3: CASSEGSVTNEQYF
size: -; J: TRBJ1-2; D: TRBD1; V: TRBV5-1; DNA: TGCGCCAGCAGTCTAGAAGGACAGGGGGTCTATGGCTACACCTTC; CDR3: CASSLEGQGVYGYTF
size: few; J: TRBJ1-5; D: -; V: TRBV6-1; DNA: TGTGCCAGCAGTGAGGTAGGGACACCTAGTTATAGCAATCAGCCCCAGCATTTT; CDR3: CASSEVGTPSYSNQPQHF
size: -; J: TRBJ1-6; D: TRBD1; V: TRBV14; DNA: TGTGCCAGCAGCCAAGCGGGGACAGGGTTTACACCCCTCCACTTT; CDR3: CASSQAGTGFTPLHF
size: -; J: TRBJ1-5; D: -; V: TRBV6-5; DNA: TGTGCCAGCAGTTTAGGACAGCTAAATCAGCCCCAGCATTTT; CDR3: CASSLGQLNQPQHF
size: -; J: TRBJ1-3; D: TRBD1; V: TRBV5-1; DNA: TGCGCCAGCAGCTCGACAGGGACTGGAAACACCATATATTTT; CDR3: CASSSTGTGNTIYF